This is a list of T cell receptor beta chains from one sample in a study of post-analysis software for immune sequencing data. A single record per CDR3 protein comes from TCRdb applying MiXCR to the PCR reads. Here the sample spans about 770,000 distinct CDR3 sequences, about 45% being singletons. The sample taken for sequencing was blood. Every receptor here comes from a girl aged 5-17 years with multiple sclerosis. The CDR3 runs from the conserved cysteine through the conserved F or W. Each record gives: clone size, D gene, V gene, J gene, CDR3 protein, CDR3 DNA. D genes are given only for firm matches. Clone sizes are given selectively: once, few, many, or a class where the clone is expanded.

.	.	TRBV4-3	TRBJ2-1	CASSQLDSNEQFF	TGCGCCAGCAGCCAACTGGACAGTAATGAGCAGTTCTTC
.	TRBD2	TRBV4-3	TRBJ2-3	CASSHDGLAGGDTQYF	TGCGCCAGCAGCCACGACGGACTAGCGGGAGGAGATACGCAGTATTTT
few	.	TRBV12-3/TRBV12-4	TRBJ1-2	CASSFQRNYGYTF	TGTGCCAGCAGTTTCCAGAGGAACTATGGCTACACCTTC
.	.	TRBV12-3/TRBV12-4	TRBJ1-1	CANGLAGAEAFF	TGTGCCAACGGGCTGGCCGGGGCCGAAGCTTTCTTT
.	TRBD1	TRBV12-3/TRBV12-4	TRBJ2-7	CASSPRQGVSYEQYF	TGTGCCAGCAGTCCCAGACAGGGGGTCTCCTACGAGCAGTACTTC
few	TRBD1	TRBV4-2	TRBJ1-2	CASSPRRDRGDGYTF	TGTGCCAGCAGCCCGAGGAGGGACAGGGGTGATGGCTACACCTTC
few	.	TRBV20-1	TRBJ2-7	CSAGSYEQYF	TGCAGTGCTGGCTCCTACGAGCAGTACTTC
.	TRBD1	TRBV20-1	TRBJ2-5	CSARERQGTLETQYF	TGCAGTGCTAGGGAGCGACAGGGCACGTTGGAGACCCAGTACTTC
.	.	TRBV6-6	TRBJ2-7	CASSASVYEQYF	TGTGCCAGCAGCGCATCCGTGTACGAGCAGTACTTC
few	.	TRBV12-3/TRBV12-4	TRBJ2-5	CASSPRRATLQETQYF	TGTGCCAGCAGCCCTCGCCGCGCCACGCTGCAAGAGACCCAGTACTTC